A single sample is the source of the 10 T cell receptor beta chains below, sequenced in a study of neurological immune-mediated disorders. One entry per CDR3 protein results from TCRdb running MiXCR on the 5' RACE reads. Of 25,000 to 35,000 distinct CDR3 sequences in the sample, about 15% were seen once. Indicated time point: technical triplicate 3. The sample comprised CD4+ T cells from blood. The receptors come from a female donor with HTLV-1-associated myelopathy (HAM/TSP).

This clonotype has ten or more counts. V usage is TRBV7-2 and J usage is TRBJ2-5, with D perhaps TRBD1 or TRBD2 (6 bases each). Trimming left V 0 bases short and J 5 bases short, with 13 bases between. The CDR3 spans 15 residues. Germline values: CDR1 SGHTA, CDR2 FQGNSA. This CDR3 is CASSLAGGSSETQYF. CDR3 nucleotides: TGTGCCAGCAGCTTAGCGGGGGGCTCTTCGGAGACCCAGTACTTC.

This clonotype has a count of ten or more. This chain uses TRBV20-1 with TRBJ2-7, with 11 bases aligning to TRBD2. The V gene's germline CDR1 is DFQATT and CDR2 SNEGSKA (reference sequence). V shed 1 base, J shed 1 base, and the junction held 3 bases outside the gene matches. CDR3 size: 15 residues. This CDR3 is CSARGGLAASYEQYF. CDR3 in DNA: TGCAGTGCTAGAGGGGGACTAGCGGCTTCCTACGAGCAGTACTTC.

At least ten counts were recorded for this clonotype. This sequence joins TRBV14 and TRBJ2-7; 7 bases match TRBD1. After removal of 5 bases from V and 5 bases from J, the junction contained 6 bases not matched to a gene. This CDR3 has 13 residues. Per the germline V gene, CDR1 is SGHDN and CDR2 is FVKESK. CDR3 region: CASSKITGDEQYF. CDR3 nucleotides: TGTGCCAGCAGCAAAATTACAGGGGACGAGCAGTACTTC. The full variable domain, in which reference TRBV14 and TRBJ2-7 provide the parts outside the CDR3, is EAGVTQFPSHSVIEKGQTVTLRCDPISGHDNLYWYRRVMGKEIKFLLHFVKESKQDESGMPNNRFLAERTGGTYSTLKVQPAELEDSGVYFCASSKITGDEQYFGPGTRLTVT.

This clonotype was counted many times. The rearrangement joins TRBV4-2 to TRBJ1-1; D remains unclear. Per germline, CDR1 LGHNA and CDR2 YNFKEQ. CDR3 length: 12 amino acids. The V and J ends lost 7 bases and 3 bases respectively, with 9 bases between them. The DNA of the CDR3 is TGTGCCAGCACCAGCCGGGACACTGAAGCTTTCTTT. Translating it yields CASTSRDTEAFF.

This clonotype appeared many times. The rearrangement uses TRBV20-1 and TRBJ2-1, with a weak D call TRBD2 (6 bases). In germline, CDR1 is DFQATT, CDR2 SNEGSKA (reference sequence). V was shortened by 3 bases and J by 7 bases, with 19 bases between the two germline ends. The CDR3 spans 15 residues. This chain's CDR3 is CSASGDFFEGNEQFF. In DNA, the CDR3 is TGCAGTGCTAGTGGGGACTTTTTCGAGGGGAATGAGCAGTTCTTC.

This clonotype occurred many times. The rearrangement uses TRBV7-2 and TRBJ2-5; no clear D gene. Trimming cost V 5 bases and J 4 bases, with 17 bases left between them. The CDR3 sequence is 15 residues long. The germline gives CDR1 SGHTA, CDR2 FQGNSA. CDR3 in DNA: TGTGCCAGCAGCCGCGCGTTTGCAATTGCAGAGACCCAGTACTTC. Amino acid sequence: CASSRAFAIAETQYF.

This clonotype was detected many times. The chain uses TRBV5-1 and TRBJ2-7, with unresolved D. This CDR3 spans 15 amino acids. Germline V CDR1 and CDR2: SGHRS, YFSETQ. The ends were cut back, 0 bases at V and 4 bases at J, with 14 bases in the middle. Written as DNA, the CDR3 is TGCGCCAGCAGCTTGGCACCCAGAAACGATTACGAGCAGTACTTC. As protein: CASSLAPRNDYEQYF.

This clonotype occurred many times. This sequence joins TRBV11-2 and TRBJ2-2; D not resolved. The CDR3 is made up of 14 amino acids. Looked up from germline, CDR1 is SGHAT and CDR2 is FQNNGV. V lost 4 bases and J 6 bases, leaving 12 bases between the germline ends. The CDR3 protein is CASSSTLGSGELFF. As DNA, the CDR3 is TGTGCCAGCAGCTCGACCCTAGGATCCGGGGAGCTGTTTTTT.

This clonotype was detected many times. The chain uses TRBV29-1 and TRBJ1-2; tentatively, D is TRBD1 (5 bases). Trimming shortened V by 7 bases and J by 5 bases, and 17 bases separated the two germline ends. This CDR3 spans 13 amino acids. Germline loops: CDR1 SQVTM, CDR2 ANQGSEA. The CDR3 nucleotides read TGCAGCGCCCAAAGTAGGACACATTATGGCTACACCTTC. Amino acids: CSAQSRTHYGYTF.

This clonotype was picked up many times. The chain combines TRBV28 with TRBJ2-6; no clear D gene. This CDR3 is built from 21 residues. Deletions cut 6 bases from V and 2 bases from J, with 29 bases between. The germline CDR1 and CDR2 sequences are MDHEN and SYDVKM. CDR3 protein: CASSLSPTGPFGGAGANVLTF. The CDR3 DNA follows: TGTGCCAGCAGCCTTAGCCCCACCGGACCTTTTGGCGGTGCTGGGGCCAACGTCCTGACTTTC. Drawing the rest from reference TRBV28 and TRBJ2-6, the complete variable domain is DVKVTQSSRYLVKRTGEKVFLECVQDMDHENMFWYRQDPGLGLRLIYFSYDVKMKEKGDIPEGYSVSREKKERFSLILESASTNQTSMYLCASSLSPTGPFGGAGANVLTFGAGSRLTVL.